The source of this T cell receptor (beta chain) is a study of T cell clonality in common variable immunodeficiency. This clone has ten or more counts. No antigen is known for it. The read finishes 3 residues shy of the CDR3 end, and the germline J gene is used to complete it. Study-level points and caveats: Links between repertoire features and CVID complications were heterogeneity-limited.

V was trimmed by 0 bases and J by 3 bases, leaving 9 bases between them. The CDR3 contains 13 residues. Germline CDR1 reads GTSNPN; CDR2 reads SVGIG (reference sequence). Each donor provided roughly 4.5 to 8.5 ml of heparinized whole blood. CVID and control samples used equivalent genomic DNA input. TCRdb's copy holds only in-frame clones and misses some; the assay was immunoSEQ multiplex PCR. Recorded here are tens of thousands of clones, none singletons. This rearrangement joins TRBV30 to TRBJ2-7; D remains ambiguous. The sequencing input was peripheral blood mononuclear cells. This TCR was recovered from a person between 18 and 75 years old in good health. CDR3 bases read: TGTGCCTGGAGTGTAGACTTTAGCTACGAG. This codes for CAWSVDFSYE. The CDR3, in full, reads CAWSVDFSYEQYF.